These 16 T cell receptor beta chains were all obtained from the same sample, sequenced in a study of blood T cells in healthy people across ages. Alongside a J-beta primer mix, a sample-barcoded 5' primer served in a second PCR lasting about 7 to 11 cycles. Using its own MiXCR run on the 5' RACE reads, TCRdb lists one record per CDR3 protein. The sample has over 950,000 distinct CDR3 sequences; approximately 38% are singletons. Sequenced input: blood. These receptors originate from a man younger than 30 in good health.

The gene calls are TRBV20-1 and TRBJ2-6; no definite D call. There are 13 residues in the CDR3. V was pared by 4 bases and J by 0 bases, with 4 bases between. Germline V gene lookup returns CDR1 DFQATT and CDR2 SNEGSKA (reference sequence). The CDR3 bases are TGCAGTGCTACCCTCTCTGGGGCCAACGTCCTGACTTTC. It yields the protein CSATLSGANVLTF.

This clonotype showed up just a few times. The chain has TRBV12-3 or TRBV12-4 and TRBJ2-5, with TRBD1 identical over 8 bases. V was clipped by 6 bases and J by 11 bases; unmatched bases: 14. CDR3 length equals 14 residues. The CDR3 nucleotides read TGTGCCAGCAGGGACAGGGTGGCCGACAATGAGCAGTACTTC. Its translation: CASRDRVADNEQYF.

This clonotype was seen at least ten times. This chain connects TRBV27 to TRBJ2-1; D gene unclear. Germline CDR1 and CDR2: MNHEY and SMNVEV (reference sequence). The V end was cut by 2 bases, the J end by 12 bases, with 14 bases between. The CDR3 has 13 amino acids. CDR3 in amino acids: CASSLPNGVGQFF. The CDR3, as DNA: TGTGCCAGCAGTTTACCAAATGGAGTAGGGCAGTTCTTC.

This clonotype was observed a single time. An end of the junction does not agree with germline; a read error may underlie this. V is TRBV11-2 and J is TRBJ2-3; TRBD2 agrees at 11 bases. The V gene's germline CDR1 is SGHAT and CDR2 FQNNGV. This CDR3 is 22 amino acids long. In nucleotides, the CDR3 is TGTGCCAGCAGCTCTAGTCCGGGTCTGGGGCTAGCGGGGGGCGCGGCCACAGGTACGCAGTATTTT. Amino acid sequence: CASSSSPGLGLAGGAATGTQYF.

Concerning this clonotype: A junction end diverges from the germline sequence, so it may reflect a read error. The rearrangement joins TRBV6-6 to TRBJ1-6; D gene unclear. Germline V gene lookup returns CDR1 MNHNY and CDR2 SVGAGI (reference sequence). The CDR3 is 13 residues long. The CDR3 bases are TGTGCCAGCAGTTACGGCCCAGATTCACCCCCCCACTTT. It is translated as CASSYGPDSPPHF.

The chain recombines TRBV4-2 with TRBJ2-1; TRBD2 agrees at 13 bases. The V gene's germline CDR1 is LGHNA and CDR2 YNFKEQ. V dropped 0 bases and J dropped 5; count of bases not matched to a gene: 4. This CDR3 region has 17 residues. For the CDR3, the DNA is TGTGCCAGCAGCCAAGAGCGGGGGACTAGCGGGGACAATGAGCAGTTCTTC. Protein sequence: CASSQERGTSGDNEQFF.

This clonotype was observed a few times. This may be a read error: a much more frequent sequence differs by one nucleotide. The rearrangement uses TRBV3-1 and TRBJ1-1, with 7 bases lining up with TRBD1. CDR3 length: 13 amino acids. Per the germline V gene, CDR1 is LGHDT and CDR2 is YNNKEL (reference sequence). CDR3 loop: CAGSAGAGGSAFF. For the CDR3, the DNA is TGTGCCGGCAGCGCTGGTGCAGGGGGTAGTGCTTTCTTT.

This clonotype was detected only a few times. This chain joins TRBV12-3 or TRBV12-4 and TRBJ1-1, with D unclear. The V end lost 1 base, the J end lost 2 bases, and 5 bases lay between the germline ends. CDR3 length: 13 amino acids. The CDR3 here is CASSLGDNTEAFF. Written as DNA, the CDR3 is TGTGCCAGCAGTTTAGGGGATAACACTGAAGCTTTCTTT.

This clonotype was counted only a few times. J is TRBJ1-1 and V is TRBV4-2; 7 bases are a match to TRBD1. Unmatched junction bases numbered 8, after V lost 4 bases and J lost 3 bases. The germline V gene has CDR1 LGHNA and CDR2 YNFKEQ. The CDR3 spans 15 residues. The CDR3: CASSRATGSDTEAFF. The CDR3 coding sequence is TGTGCCAGCAGCCGAGCGACAGGGAGTGACACTGAAGCTTTCTTT.

This rearrangement joins TRBV6-1 to TRBJ1-2; TRBD1 matches at 7 bases. The CDR3 has 14 residues. Unmatched junction bases numbered 5, after V lost 4 bases and J lost 3 bases. Germline CDR1 MNHNS, CDR2 SASEGT. CDR3 sequence (DNA): TGTGCCAGCAGTGGGCCGGGACAGCACTATGGCTACACCTTC. Residues: CASSGPGQHYGYTF.

This clonotype was seen more than once but under ten times. The gene calls are TRBV7-2 and TRBJ1-1; TRBD1 is a possible D gene (5 bases). The CDR3 contains 14 residues. V was cut by 5 bases and J by 1 base, with 11 bases left in between. CDR1 SGHTA and CDR2 FQGNSA come from the germline V gene. The CDR3 region is CASSASQGNTEAFF. DNA of the CDR3: TGTGCCAGCAGCGCCTCTCAGGGGAACACTGAAGCTTTCTTT.

In its sample, this clonotype was seen a few times. The chain employs TRBV6-2 or TRBV6-3 and TRBJ2-1, with D possibly matching TRBD2 (7 bases). The CDR3 consists of 15 residues. V lost 6 bases and J 0 bases, leaving 12 bases between the germline ends. Germline V gives CDR1 MNHEY, CDR2 SVGEGT. CDR3 amino acids: CASRGRGSSYNEQFF. The CDR3 region has the DNA TGTGCCAGCAGGGGGAGGGGGAGCTCCTACAATGAGCAGTTCTTC.

The chain recombines TRBV5-1 with TRBJ1-2, with TRBD1 identical over 7 bases. This CDR3 has 14 residues. Germline CDR1 SGHRS, CDR2 YFSETQ. With 5 bases clipped from V and 5 bases from J, the junction kept 9 bases outside the gene matches. This CDR3 reads CASSSPGQPYGYTF. The CDR3 nucleotides are TGCGCCAGCAGTTCACCGGGACAGCCATATGGCTACACCTTC.

V is TRBV10-3 and J is TRBJ2-4; 10 nucleotides match TRBD1. Germline lookup yields CDR1 ENHRY and CDR2 SYGVKD. This CDR3 contains 16 residues. The V and J ends lost 0 bases and 4 bases, in that order; junction bases with no gene match: 3. The CDR3 spells CAISESAGQGKNIQYF. The CDR3 DNA is TGTGCCATCAGTGAGTCGGCGGGACAGGGGAAAAACATTCAGTACTTC.

This clonotype was detected only a few times. This rearrangement joins TRBV28 to TRBJ2-7; D assignment may be TRBD1 or TRBD2 (5 bases each). Germline-derived CDR1 and CDR2 are MDHEN and SYDVKM. V was shortened by 4 bases and J by 7 bases, with 14 bases between the two germline ends. This CDR3 is 13 amino acids long. In nucleotides, the CDR3 is TGTGCCAGCAGTTGGGGGACGTACAATGAGCAGTACTTC. Residues: CASSWGTYNEQYF.

This clonotype was seen only a few times. V is TRBV19 and J is TRBJ2-1; 7 bases align to TRBD1. Looked up from germline, CDR1 is LNHDA and CDR2 is SQIVND (reference sequence). This CDR3 is 13 amino acids long. V lost 4 bases, J lost 14 bases, and 11 bases stayed unmatched. The CDR3 nucleotides are TGTGCCAGTAGTACCCCGGGACAGACTTTTGAGTTCTTC. This sequence encodes CASSTPGQTFEFF.